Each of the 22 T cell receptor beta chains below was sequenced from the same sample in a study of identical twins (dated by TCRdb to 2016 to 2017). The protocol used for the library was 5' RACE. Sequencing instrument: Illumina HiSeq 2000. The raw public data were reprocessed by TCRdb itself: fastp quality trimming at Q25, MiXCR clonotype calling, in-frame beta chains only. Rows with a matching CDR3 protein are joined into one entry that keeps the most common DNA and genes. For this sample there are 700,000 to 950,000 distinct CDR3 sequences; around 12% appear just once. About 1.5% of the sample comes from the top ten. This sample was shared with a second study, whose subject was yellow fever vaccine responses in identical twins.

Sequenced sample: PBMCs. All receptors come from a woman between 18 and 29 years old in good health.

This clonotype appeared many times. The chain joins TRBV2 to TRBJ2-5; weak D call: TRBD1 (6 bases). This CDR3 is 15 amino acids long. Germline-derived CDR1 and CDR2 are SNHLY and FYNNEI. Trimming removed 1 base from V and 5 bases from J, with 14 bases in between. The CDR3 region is CASSEDRAGRETQYF. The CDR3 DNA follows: TGTGCCAGCAGTGAAGACAGGGCAGGTCGGGAGACCCAGTACTTC.

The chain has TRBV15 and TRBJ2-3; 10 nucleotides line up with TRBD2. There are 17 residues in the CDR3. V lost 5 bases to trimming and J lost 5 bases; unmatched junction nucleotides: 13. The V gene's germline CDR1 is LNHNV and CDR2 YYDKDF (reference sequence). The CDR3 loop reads CATSGGPSGRGEDTQYF. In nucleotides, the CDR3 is TGTGCCACCAGCGGCGGCCCTAGCGGGAGAGGTGAAGATACGCAGTATTTT.

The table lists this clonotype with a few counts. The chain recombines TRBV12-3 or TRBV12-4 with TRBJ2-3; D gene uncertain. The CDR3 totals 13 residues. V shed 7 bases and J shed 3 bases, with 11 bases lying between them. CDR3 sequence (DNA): TGTGCCAGCACCCCTTTGGTTACAGATACGCAGTATTTT. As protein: CASTPLVTDTQYF.

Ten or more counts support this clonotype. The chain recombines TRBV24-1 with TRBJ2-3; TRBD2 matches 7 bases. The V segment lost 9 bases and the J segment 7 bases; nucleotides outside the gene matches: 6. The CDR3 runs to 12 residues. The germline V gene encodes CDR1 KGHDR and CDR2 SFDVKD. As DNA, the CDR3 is TGTGCCACCGGTTCAGGGACTAATACGCAGTATTTT. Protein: CATGSGTNTQYF.

The CDR3 coding sequence is TGTGCCAGCAGTTACACCGCTGGCAGTCGGCAAGAGACCCAGTACTTC. Protein product: CASSYTAGSRQETQYF. V gene TRBV6-5 combines with J gene TRBJ2-5; D is undetermined. The CDR3 loop spans 16 amino acids. Trimming removed 2 bases at V and 2 bases at J, with 15 bases between. Germline V gene lookup returns CDR1 MNHEY and CDR2 SVGAGI.

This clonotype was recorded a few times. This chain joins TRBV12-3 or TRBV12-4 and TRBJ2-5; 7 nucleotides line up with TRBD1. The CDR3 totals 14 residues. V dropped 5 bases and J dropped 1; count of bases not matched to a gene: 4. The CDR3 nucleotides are TGTGCCAGCAGTGGTACAGGGGTCCAAGAGACCCAGTACTTC. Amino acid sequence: CASSGTGVQETQYF.

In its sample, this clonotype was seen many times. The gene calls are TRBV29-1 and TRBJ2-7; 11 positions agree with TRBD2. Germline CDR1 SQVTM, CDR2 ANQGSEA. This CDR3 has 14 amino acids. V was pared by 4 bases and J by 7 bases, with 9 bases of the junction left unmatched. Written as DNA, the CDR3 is TGCAGCGTTGCTTTAGCGGGAGGGCCGTCTGAGCAGTACTTC. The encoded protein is CSVALAGGPSEQYF.

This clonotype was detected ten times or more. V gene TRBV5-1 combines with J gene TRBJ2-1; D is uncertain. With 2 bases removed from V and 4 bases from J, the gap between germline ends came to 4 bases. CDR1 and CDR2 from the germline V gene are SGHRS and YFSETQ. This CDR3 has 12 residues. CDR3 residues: CASSFQYNEQFF. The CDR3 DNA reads TGCGCCAGCAGCTTCCAATACAATGAGCAGTTCTTC.

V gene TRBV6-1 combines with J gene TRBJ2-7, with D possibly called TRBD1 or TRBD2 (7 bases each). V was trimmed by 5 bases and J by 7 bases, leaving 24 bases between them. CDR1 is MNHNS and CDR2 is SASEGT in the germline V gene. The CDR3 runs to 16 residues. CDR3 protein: CASSTSRGGGFNEQYF. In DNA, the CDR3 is TGTGCCAGCAGTACCTCCCGGGGAGGGGGCTTCAATGAGCAGTACTTC.

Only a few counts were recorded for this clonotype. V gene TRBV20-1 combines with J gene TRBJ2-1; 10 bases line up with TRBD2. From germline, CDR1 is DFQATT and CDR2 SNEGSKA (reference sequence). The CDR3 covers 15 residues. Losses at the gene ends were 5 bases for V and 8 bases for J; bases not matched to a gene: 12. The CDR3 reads CSAPTLAGAGDEQFF. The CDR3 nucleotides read TGCAGTGCTCCTACTCTAGCGGGGGCGGGGGATGAGCAGTTCTTC.

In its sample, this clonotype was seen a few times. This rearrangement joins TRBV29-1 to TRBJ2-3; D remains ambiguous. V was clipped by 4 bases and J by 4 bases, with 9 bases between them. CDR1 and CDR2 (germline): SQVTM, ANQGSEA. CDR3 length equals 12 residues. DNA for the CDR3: TGCAGCGTTGTTGGGGTGGCAGATACGCAGTATTTT. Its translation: CSVVGVADTQYF.

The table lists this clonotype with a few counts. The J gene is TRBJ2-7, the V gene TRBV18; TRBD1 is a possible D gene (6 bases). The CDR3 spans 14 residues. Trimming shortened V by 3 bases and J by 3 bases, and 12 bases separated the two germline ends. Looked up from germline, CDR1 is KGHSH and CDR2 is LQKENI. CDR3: CASSPLGTSYEQYV. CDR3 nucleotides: TGTGCCAGCTCACCCCTAGGGACAAGCTACGAGCAGTACGTC.

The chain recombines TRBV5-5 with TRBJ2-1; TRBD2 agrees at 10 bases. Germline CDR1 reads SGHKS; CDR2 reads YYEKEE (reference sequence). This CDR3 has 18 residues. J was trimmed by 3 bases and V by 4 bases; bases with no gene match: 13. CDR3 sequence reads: CASSLRASGSVGYNEQFF. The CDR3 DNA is TGTGCCAGCAGCCTGCGGGCTAGCGGGAGCGTCGGCTACAATGAGCAGTTCTTC.

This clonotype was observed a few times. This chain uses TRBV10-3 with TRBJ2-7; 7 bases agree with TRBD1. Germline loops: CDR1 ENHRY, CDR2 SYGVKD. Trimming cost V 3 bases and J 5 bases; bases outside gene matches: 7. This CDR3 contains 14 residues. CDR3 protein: CAISERQGVDEQYV. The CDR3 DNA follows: TGTGCCATCAGTGAAAGACAGGGTGTAGACGAGCAGTACGTC.

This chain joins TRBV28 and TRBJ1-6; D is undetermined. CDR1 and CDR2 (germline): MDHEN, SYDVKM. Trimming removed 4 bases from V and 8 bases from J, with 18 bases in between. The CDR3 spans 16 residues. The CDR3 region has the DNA TGTGCCAGCAGTTCCCGTGTGAGGGTAGTGGATTCACCCCTCCACTTT. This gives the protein CASSSRVRVVDSPLHF.

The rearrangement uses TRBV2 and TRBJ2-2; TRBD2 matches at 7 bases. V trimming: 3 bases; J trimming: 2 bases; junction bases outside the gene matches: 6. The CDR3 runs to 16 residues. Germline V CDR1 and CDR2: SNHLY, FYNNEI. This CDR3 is CASSDWLGLNTGELFF. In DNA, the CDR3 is TGTGCCAGCAGTGATTGGCTGGGACTAAACACCGGGGAGCTGTTTTTT.

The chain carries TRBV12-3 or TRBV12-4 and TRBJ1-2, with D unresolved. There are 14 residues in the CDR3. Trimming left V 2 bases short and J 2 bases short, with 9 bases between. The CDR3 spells CASSLYASNYGYTF. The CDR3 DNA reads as TGTGCCAGCAGTTTATACGCCTCAAACTATGGCTACACCTTC.

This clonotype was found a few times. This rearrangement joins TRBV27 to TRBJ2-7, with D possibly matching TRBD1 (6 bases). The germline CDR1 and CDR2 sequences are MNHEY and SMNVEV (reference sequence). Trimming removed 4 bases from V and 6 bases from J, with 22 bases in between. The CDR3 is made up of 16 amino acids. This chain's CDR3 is CASSSIPQGRLAEQYF. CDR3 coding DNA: TGTGCCAGCAGTTCAATCCCACAGGGAAGGCTGGCCGAGCAGTACTTC.

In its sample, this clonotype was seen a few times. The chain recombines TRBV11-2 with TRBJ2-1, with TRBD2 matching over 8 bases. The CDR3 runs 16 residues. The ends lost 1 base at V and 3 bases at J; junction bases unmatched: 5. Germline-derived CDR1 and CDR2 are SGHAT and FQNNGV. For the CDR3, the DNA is TGTGCCAGCAGCTTAGTGGGGCGGGGGGTCTACAATGAGCAGTTCTTC. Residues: CASSLVGRGVYNEQFF.

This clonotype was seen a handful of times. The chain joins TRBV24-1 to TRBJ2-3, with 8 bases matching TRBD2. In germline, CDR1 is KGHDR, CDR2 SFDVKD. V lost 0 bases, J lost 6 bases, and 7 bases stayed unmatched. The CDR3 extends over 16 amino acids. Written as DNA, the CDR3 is TGTGCCACCAGTGATTTGGGACTAGCTTCTTTGGATACGCAGTATTTT. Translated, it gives CATSDLGLASLDTQYF.

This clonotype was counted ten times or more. CDR3 sequence: CASSSGGTGPTDTQYF. The CDR3 DNA reads as TGTGCCAGCAGTTCCGGTGGGACAGGGCCCACAGATACGCAGTATTTT. The rearrangement joins TRBV12-3 or TRBV12-4 to TRBJ2-3; 9 bases agree with TRBD1. The CDR3 runs 16 residues. Trimming removed 4 bases from V and 2 bases from J; junction bases left unmatched: 7.

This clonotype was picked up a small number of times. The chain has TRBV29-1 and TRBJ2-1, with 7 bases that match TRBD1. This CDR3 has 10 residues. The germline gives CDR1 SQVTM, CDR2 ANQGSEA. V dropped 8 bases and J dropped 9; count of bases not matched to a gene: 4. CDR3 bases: TGCAGCTACTCAGGGGGTGAGCAGTTCTTC. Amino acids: CSYSGGEQFF.